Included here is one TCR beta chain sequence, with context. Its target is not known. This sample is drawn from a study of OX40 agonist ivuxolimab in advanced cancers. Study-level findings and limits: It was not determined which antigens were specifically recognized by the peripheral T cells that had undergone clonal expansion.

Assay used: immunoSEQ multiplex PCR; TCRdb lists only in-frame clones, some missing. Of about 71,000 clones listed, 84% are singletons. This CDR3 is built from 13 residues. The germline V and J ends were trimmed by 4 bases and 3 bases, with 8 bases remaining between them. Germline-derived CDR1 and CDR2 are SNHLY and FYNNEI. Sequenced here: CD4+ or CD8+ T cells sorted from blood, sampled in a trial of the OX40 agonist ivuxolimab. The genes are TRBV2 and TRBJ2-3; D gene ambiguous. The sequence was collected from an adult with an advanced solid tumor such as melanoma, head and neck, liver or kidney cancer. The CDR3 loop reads CASSVTGTDTQYF. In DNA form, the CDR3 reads TGTGCCAGCAGTGTCACCGGGACAGATACGCAGTATTTT.